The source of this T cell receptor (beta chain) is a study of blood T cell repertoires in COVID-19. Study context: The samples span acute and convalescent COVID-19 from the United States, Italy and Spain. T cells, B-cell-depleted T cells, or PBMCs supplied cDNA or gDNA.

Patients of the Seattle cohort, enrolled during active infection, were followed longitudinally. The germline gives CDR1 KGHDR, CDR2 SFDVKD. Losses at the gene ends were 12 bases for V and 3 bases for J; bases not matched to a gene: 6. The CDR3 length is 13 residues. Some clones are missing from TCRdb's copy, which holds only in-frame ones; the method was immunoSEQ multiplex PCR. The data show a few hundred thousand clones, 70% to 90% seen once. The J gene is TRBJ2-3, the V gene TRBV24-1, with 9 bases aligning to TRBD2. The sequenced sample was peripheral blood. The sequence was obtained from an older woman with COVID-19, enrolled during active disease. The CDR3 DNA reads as TGTGCCTCAGGCGGGGGGGCAACAGATACGCAGTATTTT. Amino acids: CASGGGATDTQYF.